This T cell receptor beta chain was sequenced for a study of shared clonotypes between healthy human individuals (dated by TCRdb to 2020 to 2022). About the study as a whole: The cohort included a few men and two women between 18 and 49 years of age. Each donor's leukapheresis produced roughly between about 0.9 and 9.5 billion PBMCs. To estimate repertoire size and how much clonotypes are shared between individuals, the study performed deep sequencing of blood TCR repertoires from about five healthy adults. Per donor, three plates each were used for CD4 naive and CD4 memory, two for CD8 naive, and one for CD8 memory. To increase sequencing depth and limit assay-specific biases, TCR repertoire library preparation and sequencing were carried out by different laboratories using diverse techniques. General conclusions and limits of the study: Based on pairwise subsampling, the degree of clonotype sharing among donors was expected to be affected by sequencing depth. Estimated clonotype richness was generally larger for naive than for memory subsets. The small number of donors limited the genetic and exposure-history diversity represented. Even with the large sequencing depth, rarefaction of the sorted-subset datasets indicated that sequencing was incomplete. Compared with non-shared clonotypes, clonotypes shared by all four sorted-subset donors had higher generation probabilities. Only blood was sampled, and tissue TCR repertoires likely differ from those in blood. Across a few donors, approximately 5% of naive CD4, approximately 3.6% of naive CD8, 2% to 2.5% of memory CD4, and 0.4% of memory CD8 clonotypes were shared.

CD8 naive samples were obtained by positive selection for CCR7 among CD45RO-negative cells, yielding a CD45RA+CCR7+ population from which TemRA cells were excluded. Donors were healthy HIV-negative adults with no recently reported acute infections or vaccinations. Only Caucasian adults living in Nashville, Tennessee, USA were represented among the donors. After blood collection by leukapheresis, PBMCs were isolated using Ficoll-Histopaque density gradient centrifugation and then cryopreserved in the vapor phase of liquid nitrogen. Purity and quantity of every magnetically sorted T cell population were checked by analytical flow cytometry. Each sorted fraction had its genomic DNA isolated and then quantified by UV absorbance on a Nanodrop 2000c. Concerning this clone: No antigen is known for it. The record has no base qualities; no much larger clone is one base away.

Using the deep immunoSEQ assay, TCR CDR3 regions were amplified from genomic DNA by multiplex PCR. Extracted genomic DNA from each cell subset was distributed evenly across all wells of several immunoSEQ 96-well plates, and each plate was treated as a replicate. For sorted subsets, roughly 200 ng genomic DNA, equal to about 30,000 T cell genomes, was loaded into each replicate PCR. The purified libraries were quantified using a Qubit 3.0 fluorometer, sized with a Bioanalyzer 2100, and then quantified again using the KAPA Library Quantification kit. Each immunoSEQ 96-well plate was sequenced on its own single-read 150-cycle Illumina NextSeq 550 flow cell. In the source study's methods: Because the immunoSEQ output held only junctional sequences and lacked quality scores, the filtering could not match the filtering applied to full-length reads. To assign V/J genes and CDR3, sequences were annotated against IMGT germline references using PyIR, a Python wrapper for IgBLAST v1.9. Reads with weak V/J assignments (E-value above 1e-6), missing CDR3, stop codons, out-of-frame junctions, or ambiguous translated residues were removed. A V3J clonotype was defined by an identical inferred V gene, J gene, and CDR3 amino acid sequence. The percentage overlap between two repertoires was calculated by dividing the number of shared unique clonotypes by the size of the smaller repertoire. Richness of each repertoire was evaluated using RTK rarefaction, the Chao1 estimator, and Recon v2.1 estimates of unobserved clonotypes. Generation probabilities for all TCRbeta clonotypes obtained by the gDNA method from a handful of donors were computed using OLGA. Drawn from immuneACCESS, this table holds only the in-frame rearrangements with V and J called that TCRdb kept. Clones are partly lost; checked studies trace under half to an unresolved V gene and leave the rest unexplained. V, J and clone size derive from that table, while D and trimming were established from the DNA sequence. In all, the sample holds about 1.9 million clones, and roughly 95% of those were seen once. Around 1.8% of the sample is in the top ten clones.

The CDR3 numbers 14 residues from cysteine through phenylalanine. The retained sequence is limited to the CDR3, 42 bases, with the frame set at the first base. V is shortened by 3 bases, J by 6 bases, and the region joining them spans 12 bases. CDR1 and CDR2 are drawn from the germline V gene: SGHAT, FQNNGV. The receptor was isolated from a man aged 18 to 30 in good health. Some clones in this sample may be carry-over from other donors' samples. The V and J segments used are TRBV11-2 and TRBJ2-1; the D segment could be TRBD1, given 6 matching bases. The sequenced sample consisted of naive CD8+ T cells from PBMCs. The cell subset or site label of this sample denotes: CD45RA+CCR7+. The sequenced DNA: TGTGCCAGCAGCTTCGGCACAGGGCGCAATGAGCAGTTCTTC. Its amino acids are CASSFGTGRNEQFF.